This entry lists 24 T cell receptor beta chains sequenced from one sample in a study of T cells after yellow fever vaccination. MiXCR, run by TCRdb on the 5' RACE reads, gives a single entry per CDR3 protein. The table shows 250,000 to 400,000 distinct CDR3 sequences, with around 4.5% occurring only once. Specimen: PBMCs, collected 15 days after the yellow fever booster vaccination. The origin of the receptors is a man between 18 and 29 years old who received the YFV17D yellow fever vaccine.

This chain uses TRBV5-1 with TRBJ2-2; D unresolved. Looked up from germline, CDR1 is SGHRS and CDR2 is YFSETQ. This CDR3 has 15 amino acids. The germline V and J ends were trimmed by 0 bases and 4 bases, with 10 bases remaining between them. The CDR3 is CASSLAGLFTGELFF. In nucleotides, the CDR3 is TGCGCCAGCAGCTTGGCCGGCCTATTCACCGGGGAGCTGTTTTTT.

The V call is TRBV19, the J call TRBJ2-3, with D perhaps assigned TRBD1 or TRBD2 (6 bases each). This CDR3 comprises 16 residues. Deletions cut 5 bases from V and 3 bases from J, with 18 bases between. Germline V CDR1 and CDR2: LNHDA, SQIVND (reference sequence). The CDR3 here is CASSGRDKGRTDTQYF. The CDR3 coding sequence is TGTGCCAGTAGTGGACGGGACAAGGGGAGGACAGATACGCAGTATTTT.

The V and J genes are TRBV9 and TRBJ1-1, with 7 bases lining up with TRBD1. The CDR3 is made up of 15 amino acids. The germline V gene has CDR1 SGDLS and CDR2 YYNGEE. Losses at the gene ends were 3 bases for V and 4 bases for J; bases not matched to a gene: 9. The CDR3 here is CASSEVGGWTTEAFF. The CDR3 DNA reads TGTGCCAGCAGCGAAGTAGGGGGCTGGACCACTGAAGCTTTCTTT. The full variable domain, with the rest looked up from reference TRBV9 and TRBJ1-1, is DSGVTQTPKHLITATGQRVTLRCSPRSGDLSVYWYQQSLDQGLQFLIQYYNGEERAKGNILERFSAQQFPDLHSELNLSSLELGDSALYFCASSEVGGWTTEAFFGQGTRLTVV.

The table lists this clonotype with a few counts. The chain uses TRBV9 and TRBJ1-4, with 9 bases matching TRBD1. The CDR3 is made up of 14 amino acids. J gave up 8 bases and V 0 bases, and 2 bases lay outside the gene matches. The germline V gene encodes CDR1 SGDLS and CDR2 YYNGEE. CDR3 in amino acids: CASSVGTGDEKLFF. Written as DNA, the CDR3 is TGTGCCAGCAGCGTAGGGACAGGGGACGAAAAACTGTTTTTT. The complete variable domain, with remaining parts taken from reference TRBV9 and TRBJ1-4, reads DSGVTQTPKHLITATGQRVTLRCSPRSGDLSVYWYQQSLDQGLQFLIQYYNGEERAKGNILERFSAQQFPDLHSELNLSSLELGDSALYFCASSVGTGDEKLFFGSGTQLSVL.

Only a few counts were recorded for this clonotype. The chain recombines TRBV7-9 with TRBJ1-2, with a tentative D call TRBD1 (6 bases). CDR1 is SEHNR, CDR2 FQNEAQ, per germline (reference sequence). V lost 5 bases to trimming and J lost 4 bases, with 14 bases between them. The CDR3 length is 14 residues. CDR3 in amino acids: CASSTLTGPYGYTF. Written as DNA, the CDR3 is TGTGCCAGCAGCACTCTGACAGGCCCCTATGGCTACACCTTC. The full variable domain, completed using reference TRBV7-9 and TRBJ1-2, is DTGVSQNPRHKITKRGQNVTFRCDPISEHNRLYWYRQTLGQGPEFLTYFQNEAQLEKSRLLSDRFSAERPKGSFSTLEIQRTEQGDSAMYLCASSTLTGPYGYTFGSGTRLTVV.

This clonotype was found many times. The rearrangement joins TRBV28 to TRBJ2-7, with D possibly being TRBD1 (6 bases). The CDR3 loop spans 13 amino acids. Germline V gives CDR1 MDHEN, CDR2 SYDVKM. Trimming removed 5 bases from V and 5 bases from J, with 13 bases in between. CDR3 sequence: CASSRQGQHEQYV. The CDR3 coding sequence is TGTGCCAGCAGTCGGCAGGGGCAACACGAGCAGTACGTC.

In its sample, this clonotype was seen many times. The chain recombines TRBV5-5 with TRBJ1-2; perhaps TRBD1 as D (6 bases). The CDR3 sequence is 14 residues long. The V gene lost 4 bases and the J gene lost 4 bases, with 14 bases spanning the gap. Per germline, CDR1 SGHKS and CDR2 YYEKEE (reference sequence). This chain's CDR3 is CASSPGQTSYGYTF. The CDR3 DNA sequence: TGTGCCAGCAGCCCAGGACAGACCTCCTATGGCTACACCTTC.

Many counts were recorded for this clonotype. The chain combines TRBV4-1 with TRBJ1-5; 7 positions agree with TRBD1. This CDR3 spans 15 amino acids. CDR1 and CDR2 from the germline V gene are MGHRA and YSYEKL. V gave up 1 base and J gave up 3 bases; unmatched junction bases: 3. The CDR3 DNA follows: TGCGCCAGCAGCCAAGTGACAGGGCTCAATCAGCCCCAGCATTTT. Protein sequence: CASSQVTGLNQPQHF.

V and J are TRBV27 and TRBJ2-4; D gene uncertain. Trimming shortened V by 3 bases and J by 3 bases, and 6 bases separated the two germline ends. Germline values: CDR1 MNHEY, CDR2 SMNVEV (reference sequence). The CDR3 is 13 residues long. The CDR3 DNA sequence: TGTGCCAGCAGTTTCGACATCAAAAACATTCAGTACTTC. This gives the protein CASSFDIKNIQYF.

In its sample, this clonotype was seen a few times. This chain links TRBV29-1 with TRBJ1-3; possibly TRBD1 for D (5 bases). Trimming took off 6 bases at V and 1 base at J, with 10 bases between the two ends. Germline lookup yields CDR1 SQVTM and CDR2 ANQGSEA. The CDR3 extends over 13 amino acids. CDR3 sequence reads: CSVRQSSGNTIYF. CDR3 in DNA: TGCAGCGTCCGACAGTCTTCTGGAAACACCATATATTTT.

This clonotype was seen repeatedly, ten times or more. This CDR3 is CSARGRVSTEAFF. Written as DNA, the CDR3 is TGCAGTGCTAGAGGAAGGGTGAGCACTGAAGCTTTCTTT. The genes are TRBV20-1 and TRBJ1-1; D is unclear. This CDR3 comprises 13 residues. V shed 1 base and J shed 4 bases, with 10 bases lying between them. Germline V gives CDR1 DFQATT, CDR2 SNEGSKA (reference sequence).

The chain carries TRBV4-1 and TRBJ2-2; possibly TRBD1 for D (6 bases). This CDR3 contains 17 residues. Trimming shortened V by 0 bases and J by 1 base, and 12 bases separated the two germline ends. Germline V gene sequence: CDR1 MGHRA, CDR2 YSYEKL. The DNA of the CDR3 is TGCGCCAGCAGCCAAGATTACAGGACAGAGAACACCGGGGAGCTGTTTTTT. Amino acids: CASSQDYRTENTGELFF.

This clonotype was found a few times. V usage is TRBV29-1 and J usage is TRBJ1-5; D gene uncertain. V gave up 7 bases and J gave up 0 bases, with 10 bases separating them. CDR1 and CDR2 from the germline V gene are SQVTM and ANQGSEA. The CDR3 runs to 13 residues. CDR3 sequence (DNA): TGCAGCGCTGGCGAGTATAGCAATCAGCCCCAGCATTTT. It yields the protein CSAGEYSNQPQHF. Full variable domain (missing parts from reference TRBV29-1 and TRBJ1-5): SAVISQKPSRDICQRGTSLTIQCQVDSQVTMMFWYRQQPGQSLTLIATANQGSEATYESGFVIDKFPISRPNLTFSTLTVSNMSPEDSSIYLCSAGEYSNQPQHFGDGTRLSIL.

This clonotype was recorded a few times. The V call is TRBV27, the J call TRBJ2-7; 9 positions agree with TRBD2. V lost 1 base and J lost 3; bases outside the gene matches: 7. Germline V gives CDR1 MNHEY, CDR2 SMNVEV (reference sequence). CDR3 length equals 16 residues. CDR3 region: CASSLWGSGGIYEQYF. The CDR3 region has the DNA TGTGCCAGCAGTTTATGGGGCAGCGGGGGGATCTACGAGCAGTACTTC.

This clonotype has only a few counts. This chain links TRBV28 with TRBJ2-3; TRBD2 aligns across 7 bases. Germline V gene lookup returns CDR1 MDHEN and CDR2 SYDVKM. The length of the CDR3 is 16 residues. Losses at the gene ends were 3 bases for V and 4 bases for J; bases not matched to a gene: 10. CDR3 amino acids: CASSFRTRVAADTQYF. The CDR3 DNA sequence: TGTGCCAGCAGTTTTCGGACTAGAGTAGCGGCAGATACGCAGTATTTT.

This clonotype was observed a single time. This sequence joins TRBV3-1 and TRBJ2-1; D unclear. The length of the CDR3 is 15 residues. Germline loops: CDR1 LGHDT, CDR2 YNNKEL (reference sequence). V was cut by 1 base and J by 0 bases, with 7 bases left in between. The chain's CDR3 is CASSQGTPSYNEQFF. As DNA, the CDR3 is TGTGCCAGCAGCCAAGGTACTCCCTCCTACAATGAGCAGTTCTTC.

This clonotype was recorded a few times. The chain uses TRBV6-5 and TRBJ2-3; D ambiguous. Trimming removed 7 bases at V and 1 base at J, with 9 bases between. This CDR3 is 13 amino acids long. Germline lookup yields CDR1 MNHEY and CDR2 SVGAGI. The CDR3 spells CASTVPGTDTQYF. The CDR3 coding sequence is TGTGCCAGCACCGTCCCCGGCACAGATACGCAGTATTTT.

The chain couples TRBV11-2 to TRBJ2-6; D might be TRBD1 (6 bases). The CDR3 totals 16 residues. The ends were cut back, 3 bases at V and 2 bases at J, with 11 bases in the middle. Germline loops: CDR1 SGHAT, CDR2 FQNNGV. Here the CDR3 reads CASSFTGYTGANVLTF. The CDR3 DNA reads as TGTGCCAGCAGCTTTACAGGGTACACTGGGGCCAACGTCCTGACTTTC.

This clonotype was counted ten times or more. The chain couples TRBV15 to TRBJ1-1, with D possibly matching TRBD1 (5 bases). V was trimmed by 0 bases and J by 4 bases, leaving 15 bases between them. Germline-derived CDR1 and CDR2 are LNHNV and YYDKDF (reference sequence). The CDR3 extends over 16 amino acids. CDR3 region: CATSRELDKRGTEAFF. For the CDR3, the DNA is TGTGCCACCAGCAGAGAGCTGGACAAAAGGGGCACTGAAGCTTTCTTT. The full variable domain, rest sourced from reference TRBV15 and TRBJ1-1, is DAMVIQNPRYQVTQFGKPVTLSCSQTLNHNVMYWYQQKSSQAPKLLFHYYDKDFNNEADTPDNFQSRRPNTSFCFLDIRSPGLGDTAMYLCATSRELDKRGTEAFFGQGTRLTVV.

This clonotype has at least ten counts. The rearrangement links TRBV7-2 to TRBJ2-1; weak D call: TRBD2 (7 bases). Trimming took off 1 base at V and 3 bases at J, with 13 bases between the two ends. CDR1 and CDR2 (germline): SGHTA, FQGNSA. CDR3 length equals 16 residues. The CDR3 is CASSLGIGGDYNEQFF. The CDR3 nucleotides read TGTGCCAGCAGCTTAGGGATAGGGGGGGACTACAATGAGCAGTTCTTC.

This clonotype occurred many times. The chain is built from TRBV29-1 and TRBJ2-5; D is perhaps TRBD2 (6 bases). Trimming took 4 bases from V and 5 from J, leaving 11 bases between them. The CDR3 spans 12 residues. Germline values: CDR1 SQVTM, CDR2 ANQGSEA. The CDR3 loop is CSVGVGGETQYF. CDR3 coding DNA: TGCAGCGTTGGGGTAGGAGGGGAGACCCAGTACTTC. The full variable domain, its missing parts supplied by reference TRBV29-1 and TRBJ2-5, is SAVISQKPSRDICQRGTSLTIQCQVDSQVTMMFWYRQQPGQSLTLIATANQGSEATYESGFVIDKFPISRPNLTFSTLTVSNMSPEDSSIYLCSVGVGGETQYFGPGTRLLVL.

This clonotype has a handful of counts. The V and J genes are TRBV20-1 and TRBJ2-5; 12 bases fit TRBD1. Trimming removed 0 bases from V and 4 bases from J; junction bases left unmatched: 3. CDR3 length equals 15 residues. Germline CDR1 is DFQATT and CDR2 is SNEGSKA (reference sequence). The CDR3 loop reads CSARDGDRGRETQYF. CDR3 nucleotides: TGCAGTGCTAGAGATGGGGACAGGGGGCGAGAGACCCAGTACTTC.

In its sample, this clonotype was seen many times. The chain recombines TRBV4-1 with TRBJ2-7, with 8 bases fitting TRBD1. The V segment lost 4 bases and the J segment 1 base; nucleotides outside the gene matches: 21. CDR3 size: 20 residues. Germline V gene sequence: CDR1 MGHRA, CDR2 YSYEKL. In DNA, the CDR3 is TGCGCCAGCAGCCCGATACCCGGCTTGACATGGACAGGGATTTCCTACGAGCAGTACTTC. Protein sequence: CASSPIPGLTWTGISYEQYF.

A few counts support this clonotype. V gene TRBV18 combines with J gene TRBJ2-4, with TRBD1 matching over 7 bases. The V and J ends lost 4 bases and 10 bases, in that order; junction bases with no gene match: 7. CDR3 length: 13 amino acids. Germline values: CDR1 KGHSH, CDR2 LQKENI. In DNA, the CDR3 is TGTGCCAGCTCACTGCGGACAGGCGAAATTCAGTACTTC. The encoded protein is CASSLRTGEIQYF.